A single sample is the source of the 3 T cell receptor beta chains below, sequenced in a study of CD8+CD57+ T cells in acquired aplastic anemia. CDR3 and TCR beta VDJ profiling relied on genomic DNA as the template. Each CDR3 protein is one row after TCRdb ran MiXCR on the reads. The data hold roughly 300,000 distinct CDR3 sequences, with 55% to 65% observed a single time. The sequenced material came from sorted CD4+, CD8+, or CD8+CD57+ T cells (not recorded which) from PBMCs. The receptors here all came from a human donor with severe aplastic anemia or a healthy control (not recorded which).

In its sample, this clonotype was seen many times. This chain joins TRBV28 and TRBJ1-1; D is unresolved. The germline V gene has CDR1 MDHEN and CDR2 SYDVKM. This CDR3 is 10 amino acids long. Between the trimmed V and J ends, which lost 8 bases and 8 bases, there was a span of 9 bases. The DNA of the CDR3 is TGTGCCAGCCGGGAGGGAGAAGCTTTCTTT. It codes for CASREGEAFF.

The gene calls are TRBV5-1 and TRBJ1-1; D is unresolved. This CDR3 has 14 amino acids. Germline V gene data show CDR1 as SGHRS and CDR2 as YFSETQ. The V end was cut by 0 bases, the J end by 0 bases, with 6 bases between. The CDR3 region has the DNA TGCGCCAGCAGCTTGGTATCGGTGAACACTGAAGCTTTCTTT. It encodes CASSLVSVNTEAFF.

This clonotype was observed a single time. The chain carries TRBV7-2 and TRBJ2-3; D might be TRBD1 or TRBD2, each matching 7 bases. CDR3 length equals 16 residues. The germline V and J ends were trimmed by 4 bases and 0 bases, with 14 bases remaining between them. CDR1 is SGHTA, CDR2 FQGNSA, per germline. CDR3 in amino acids: CASSSQGGTSTDTQYF. CDR3 nucleotides: TGTGCCAGCAGCTCCCAGGGGGGGACTAGCACAGATACGCAGTATTTT.